This T cell receptor (beta chain) came from a study of response to subunit inactivated influenza vaccine. With respect to this clonotype: Its antigen is unknown.

Overall study results and limits: A suggestion made by the authors is that each seasonal influenza vaccination recruits few new T cells.

A single record per CDR3 protein comes from TCRdb applying MiXCR to the RT-PCR reads. The data hold about 650,000 distinct CDR3 sequences, with approximately 15% observed a single time. The CDR3 consists of 15 residues. CDR1 is SGHNT and CDR2 is YYREEE in the germline V gene (reference sequence). The junction had 10 bases not matched to a gene; V was cut back by 4 bases and J by 8 bases. The V and J genes are TRBV5-4 and TRBJ2-1; TRBD2 aligns across 9 bases. Material: PBMCs from blood, obtained around two weeks before vaccination. This clonotype was obtained from a man in his forties or fifties who received an inactivated influenza vaccine. The CDR3 DNA sequence: TGTGCCAGCAGCCGGACTAGCGAGAACCTCCATGAGCAGTTCTTC. It yields the protein CASSRTSENLHEQFF.